These 28 T cell receptor beta chains were all obtained from the same sample, sequenced in a study of vaccination and CD4 T cells after COVID-19. The antigens these receptors bind are not known. Specified treatment: approximately 11-day PBMC culture with coronavirus spike peptide pools or control peptides (ViraFEST assay). It was before the COVID-19 pandemic (2011-2018) that the unexposed donor's CD4+ T cells were collected. With the Oncomine TCR Beta short-read assay, DNA from cultured CD4+ T cells was sequenced. TCRdb analysed the PCR reads with MiXCR anew, one entry per CDR3 protein. The sample has roughly 7,000 distinct CDR3 sequences; about 45% are singletons. Input material: CD4+ T cells from blood, cultured in vitro. The origin of the receptors is a human donor in good health.

J is TRBJ1-2 and V is TRBV18; D ambiguous. Germline loops: CDR1 KGHSH, CDR2 LQKENI. V was cut by 2 bases and J by 4 bases, with 8 bases left in between. This CDR3 is 13 amino acids long. The CDR3 is CASSPGRAYGYTF. CDR3 DNA sequence: TGTGCCAGCTCACCAGGACGGGCCTATGGCTACACCTTC.

In this sample, this clonotype turned up a few times. The DNA of the CDR3 is TGTGCCAGCAGTTATCAGGGCACTGGCTACACCTTC. It codes for CASSYQGTGYTF. The J gene is TRBJ1-2, the V gene TRBV6-5; possible D gene TRBD1, 5 bases. Germline V CDR1 and CDR2: MNHEY, SVGAGI. V was trimmed by 3 bases and J by 7 bases, leaving 9 bases between them. The CDR3 consists of 12 residues.

This clonotype was picked up a small number of times. The V gene is TRBV7-9, the J gene TRBJ1-1; D not certain. The V gene lost 3 bases and the J gene lost 0 bases, with 8 bases spanning the gap. The germline V gene encodes CDR1 SEHNR and CDR2 FQNEAQ (reference sequence). This CDR3 has 14 residues. CDR3 nucleotide sequence: TGTGCCAGCAGCTTGGCCAGCATGAACACTGAAGCTTTCTTT. This codes for CASSLASMNTEAFF. Full variable domain (remainder filled in from reference TRBV7-9 and TRBJ1-1): DTGVSQNPRHKITKRGQNVTFRCDPISEHNRLYWYRQTLGQGPEFLTYFQNEAQLEKSRLLSDRFSAERPKGSFSTLEIQRTEQGDSAMYLCASSLASMNTEAFFGQGTRLTVV.

The V call is TRBV30, the J call TRBJ1-1; possible D gene TRBD1, 6 bases. The V gene's germline CDR1 is GTSNPN and CDR2 SVGIG (reference sequence). This CDR3 has 15 amino acids. Trimming took off 0 bases at V and 11 bases at J, with 22 bases between the two ends. DNA for the CDR3: TGTGCCTGGAGTGTAGGGGCGGGGGGCTCCTCAGGGGCTTTCTTT. It is translated as CAWSVGAGGSSGAFF.

The chain is built from TRBV2 and TRBJ2-2; D not certain. Per the germline V gene, CDR1 is SNHLY and CDR2 is FYNNEI. Trimming took 4 bases from V and 4 from J, leaving 13 bases between them. This CDR3 contains 15 residues. The CDR3 nucleotides read TGTGCCAGCAGTGTCCTAGACGTTGGCACCGGGGAGCTGTTTTTT. The encoded protein is CASSVLDVGTGELFF.

This clonotype has more than one count but fewer than ten. The rearrangement links TRBV6-1 to TRBJ1-2; D is unclear. The V end was cut by 3 bases, the J end by 3 bases, with 14 bases between. This CDR3 region has 15 residues. Germline CDR1 reads MNHNS; CDR2 reads SASEGT. The CDR3 bases are TGTGCCAGCAGTGAGGGTCGAGGGCTCTACTATGGCTACACCTTC. Translated, it gives CASSEGRGLYYGYTF.

V usage is TRBV5-4 and J usage is TRBJ2-3; 7 bases match TRBD1. With V trimmed by 4 bases and J by 1 base, 6 bases remained unmatched. Germline V CDR1 and CDR2: SGHNT, YYREEE (reference sequence). This CDR3 spans 15 amino acids. In DNA, the CDR3 is TGTGCCAGCAGCAGTAGACAGGGAGGCACAGATACGCAGTATTTT. Translated, it gives CASSSRQGGTDTQYF. Variable domain in full (rest from reference TRBV5-4 and TRBJ2-3): ETGVTQSPTHLIKTRGQQVTLRCSSQSGHNTVSWYQQALGQGPQFIFQYYREEENGRGNFPPRFSGLQFPNYSSELNVNALELDDSALYLCASSSRQGGTDTQYFGPGTRLTVL.

V usage is TRBV5-1 and J usage is TRBJ1-6; D is perhaps TRBD1 (5 bases). This CDR3 contains 18 residues. Trimming removed 0 bases from V and 8 bases from J, with 21 bases in between. The V gene's germline CDR1 is SGHRS and CDR2 YFSETQ. The CDR3 nucleotides read TGCGCCAGCAGCTTGGCCGAGTCAGGGAGCCGGCTTCATTCACCCCTCCACTTT. As protein: CASSLAESGSRLHSPLHF.

This clonotype showed up just a few times. The chain employs TRBV6-5 and TRBJ1-6; 7 bases fit TRBD1. The germline CDR1 and CDR2 sequences are MNHEY and SVGAGI. The trim removed 2 bases at V and 6 bases at J, leaving 1 base unmatched. The CDR3 is 14 residues long. CDR3 nucleotide sequence: TGTGCCAGCAGTTACGGGACAGCTAATTCACCCCTCCACTTT. Protein: CASSYGTANSPLHF.

The J gene is TRBJ2-3, the V gene TRBV24-1; 9 bases match TRBD1. The CDR3 runs 18 residues. Germline CDR1 and CDR2: KGHDR and SFDVKD. V was clipped by 12 bases and J by 0 bases; unmatched bases: 18. CDR3 DNA: TGTGCCCCTTGGGACAGGGAAATGAGTTCGATAAGCACAGATACGCAGTATTTT. This translates into CAPWDREMSSISTDTQYF.

The gene calls are TRBV2 and TRBJ1-4, with D unclear. Germline CDR1 reads SNHLY; CDR2 reads FYNNEI. Trimming removed 4 bases at V and 7 bases at J, with 10 bases between. The CDR3 has 13 amino acids. CDR3 DNA sequence: TGTGCCAGCAGTGTGGGCCCAACTGAAAAACTGTTTTTT. Protein product: CASSVGPTEKLFF.

V is TRBV10-1 and J is TRBJ2-3; 8 bases fit TRBD2. The CDR3 is 16 amino acids. With 6 bases clipped from V and 2 bases from J, the junction kept 10 bases outside the gene matches. Germline CDR1 and CDR2: WNHNN and SYGVQD (reference sequence). The CDR3 coding sequence is TGCGCCAGCAGCCCCGGACTAGCTGCCACCACAGATACGCAGTATTTT. It is translated as CASSPGLAATTDTQYF.

The gene calls are TRBV9 and TRBJ1-6; 7 bases fit TRBD1. This CDR3 contains 16 residues. J was trimmed by 6 bases and V by 3 bases; bases with no gene match: 9. Germline assignment: CDR1 SGDLS and CDR2 YYNGEE. CDR3 bases: TGTGCCAGCAGCGCCGGGACAGCGAGGAGTAATTCACCCCTCCACTTT. Its protein product is CASSAGTARSNSPLHF.

The chain uses TRBV2 and TRBJ1-3, with 7 bases aligning to TRBD1. Germline trimming cut 6 bases from V and 4 bases from J; bases unmatched to any gene: 6. Germline CDR1 reads SNHLY; CDR2 reads FYNNEI. The CDR3 is 14 residues long. The CDR3 DNA reads TGTGCCAGCAGGGGACAGCCAGACGGAAACACCATATATTTT. It specifies CASRGQPDGNTIYF.

The rearrangement joins TRBV5-1 to TRBJ2-7; TRBD1 matches at 7 bases. V lost 4 bases to trimming and J lost 6 bases; unmatched junction nucleotides: 7. CDR3 size: 13 residues. The germline gives CDR1 SGHRS, CDR2 YFSETQ. The DNA of the CDR3 is TGCGCCAGCAGCCCTACAGGGGCGGGCGAGCAGTACTTC. It translates to CASSPTGAGEQYF.

This clonotype was found a few times. The chain couples TRBV19 to TRBJ2-7; D might be TRBD2 (6 bases). V was clipped by 6 bases and J by 6 bases, with 18 bases between them. Germline lookup yields CDR1 LNHDA and CDR2 SQIVND (reference sequence). This CDR3 is 14 amino acids long. The CDR3 loop reads CASSPNGGRGEQYF. Here the CDR3 DNA reads TGTGCCAGTAGCCCTAACGGGGGACGAGGCGAGCAGTACTTC.

CDR3 DNA: TGTGCCTGGAGTTTGCAGGGACATGGGGTAGGAGCTTTCTTT. It codes for CAWSLQGHGVGAFF. V usage is TRBV30 and J usage is TRBJ1-1; possible D gene TRBD1, 6 bases. There are 14 residues in the CDR3. Trimming removed 2 bases from V and 10 bases from J, with 20 bases in between. The germline CDR1 and CDR2 sequences are GTSNPN and SVGIG (reference sequence).

The chain uses TRBV18 and TRBJ1-5; 7 nucleotides align to TRBD1. The J segment lost 7 bases and the V segment lost 2 bases, leaving 8 bases of the junction unmatched. This CDR3 is 15 amino acids long. Germline CDR1 and CDR2: KGHSH and LQKENI. This CDR3 reads CASSPATGIDQPQHF. The CDR3 nucleotides are TGTGCCAGCTCACCAGCGACAGGGATAGACCAGCCCCAGCATTTT.

The rearrangement links TRBV7-9 to TRBJ1-3, with D unresolved. Per the germline V gene, CDR1 is SEHNR and CDR2 is FQNEAQ (reference sequence). The CDR3 length is 14 residues. Deletions cut 1 base from V and 0 bases from J, with 4 bases between. This CDR3 is CASSLVSSGNTIYF. CDR3 in DNA: TGTGCCAGCAGCTTAGTAAGCTCTGGAAACACCATATATTTT. Based on the CDR3 plus reference TRBV7-9 and TRBJ1-3, the full variable domain is DTGVSQNPRHKITKRGQNVTFRCDPISEHNRLYWYRQTLGQGPEFLTYFQNEAQLEKSRLLSDRFSAERPKGSFSTLEIQRTEQGDSAMYLCASSLVSSGNTIYFGEGSWLTVV.

J is TRBJ1-1 and V is TRBV11-2; TRBD1 might be the D (5 bases). Germline V gene data show CDR1 as SGHAT and CDR2 as FQNNGV. This CDR3 has 17 residues. Trimming removed 5 bases from V and 7 bases from J, with 26 bases in between. DNA of the CDR3: TGTGCCAGCAGCCCCCGGGGCCGACTTATCGTGCGCGGTGAAGCTTTCTTT. It codes for CASSPRGRLIVRGEAFF.

The chain joins TRBV4-2 to TRBJ1-1; D is uncertain. This CDR3 is built from 16 residues. Trimming cost V 0 bases and J 6 bases, with 17 bases left between them. The germline V gene has CDR1 LGHNA and CDR2 YNFKEQ. DNA of the CDR3: TGTGCCAGCAGCCAAGAACAGCGGGTTAAGAGACCTGAAGCTTTCTTT. This translates into CASSQEQRVKRPEAFF.

This clonotype is medium-sized (0.01 to 0.1%) by share. The V call is TRBV7-2, the J call TRBJ2-1, with D uncertain. The CDR3 loop spans 13 amino acids. Trimming took 2 bases from V and 6 from J, leaving 8 bases between them. Germline V gives CDR1 SGHTA, CDR2 FQGNSA. CDR3 in DNA: TGTGCCAGCAGCTTATATCTGTCCAATGAGCAGTTCTTC. It specifies CASSLYLSNEQFF.

This chain uses TRBV20-1 with TRBJ1-5, with D maybe TRBD1 (5 bases). V gave up 5 bases and J gave up 5 bases, with 22 bases separating them. The germline gives CDR1 DFQATT, CDR2 SNEGSKA (reference sequence). The CDR3 is 16 amino acids. CDR3 nucleotides: TGCAGTGCTTCGTATCGTGACAGCCACCCGGATCAGCCCCAGCATTTT. It translates to CSASYRDSHPDQPQHF.

The chain is built from TRBV6-1 and TRBJ1-6; D not certain. There are 12 residues in the CDR3. Trimming removed 8 bases from V and 6 bases from J, with 8 bases in between. Germline loops: CDR1 MNHNS, CDR2 SASEGT. The CDR3 here is CASLTVNSPLHF. In DNA, the CDR3 is TGTGCCAGCCTAACAGTTAATTCACCCCTCCACTTT.

The J gene is TRBJ2-1, the V gene TRBV6-4, with D maybe TRBD1 (5 bases). Trimming stripped 0 bases from V and 5 bases from J, with 11 bases between. The CDR3 has 15 residues. Looked up from germline, CDR1 is MRHNA and CDR2 is SNTAGT. The CDR3 here is CASSDSKAGHNEQFF. The CDR3 DNA reads as TGTGCCAGCAGTGACTCGAAGGCAGGGCACAATGAGCAGTTCTTC.

This clonotype was observed a handful of times. This chain connects TRBV6-1 to TRBJ2-2, with 8 bases fitting TRBD2. This CDR3 is built from 16 residues. Germline V gives CDR1 MNHNS, CDR2 SASEGT. V trimming: 2 bases; J trimming: 5 bases; junction bases outside the gene matches: 7. The CDR3 coding sequence is TGTGCCAGCAGTGAAAGGGGCGGGGGGTATACCGGGGAGCTGTTTTTT. Translated: CASSERGGGYTGELFF.

This chain joins TRBV20-1 and TRBJ2-4; D is uncertain. Germline CDR1 DFQATT, CDR2 SNEGSKA (reference sequence). Trimming removed 1 base at V and 0 bases at J, with 7 bases between. The CDR3 extends over 14 amino acids. In nucleotides, the CDR3 is TGCAGTGCTAGAGGACCATTAGCCAAAAACATTCAGTACTTC. Translation: CSARGPLAKNIQYF.

This chain connects TRBV6-5 to TRBJ2-7; D uncertain. The length of the CDR3 is 17 residues. Germline assignment: CDR1 MNHEY and CDR2 SVGAGI. V gave up 0 bases and J gave up 0 bases, with 15 bases separating them. CDR3 sequence (DNA): TGTGCCAGCAGTTACTCCCACCCGACCCTGAGCTCCTACGAGCAGTACTTC. The encoded protein is CASSYSHPTLSSYEQYF.